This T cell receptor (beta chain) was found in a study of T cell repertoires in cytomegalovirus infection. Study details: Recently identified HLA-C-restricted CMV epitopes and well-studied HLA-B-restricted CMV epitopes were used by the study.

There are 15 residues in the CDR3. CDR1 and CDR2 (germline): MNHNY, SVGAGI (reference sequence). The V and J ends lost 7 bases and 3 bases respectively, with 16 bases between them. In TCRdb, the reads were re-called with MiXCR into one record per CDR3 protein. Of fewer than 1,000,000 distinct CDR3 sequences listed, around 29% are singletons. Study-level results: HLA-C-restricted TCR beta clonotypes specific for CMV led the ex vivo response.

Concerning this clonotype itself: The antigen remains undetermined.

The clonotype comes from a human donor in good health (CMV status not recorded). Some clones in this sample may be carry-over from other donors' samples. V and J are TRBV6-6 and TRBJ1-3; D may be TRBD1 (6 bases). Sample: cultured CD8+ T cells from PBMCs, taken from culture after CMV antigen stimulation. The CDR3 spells CASNEDSSLGNTIYF. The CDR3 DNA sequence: TGTGCCAGCAACGAGGACAGTTCTCTTGGAAACACCATATATTTT.